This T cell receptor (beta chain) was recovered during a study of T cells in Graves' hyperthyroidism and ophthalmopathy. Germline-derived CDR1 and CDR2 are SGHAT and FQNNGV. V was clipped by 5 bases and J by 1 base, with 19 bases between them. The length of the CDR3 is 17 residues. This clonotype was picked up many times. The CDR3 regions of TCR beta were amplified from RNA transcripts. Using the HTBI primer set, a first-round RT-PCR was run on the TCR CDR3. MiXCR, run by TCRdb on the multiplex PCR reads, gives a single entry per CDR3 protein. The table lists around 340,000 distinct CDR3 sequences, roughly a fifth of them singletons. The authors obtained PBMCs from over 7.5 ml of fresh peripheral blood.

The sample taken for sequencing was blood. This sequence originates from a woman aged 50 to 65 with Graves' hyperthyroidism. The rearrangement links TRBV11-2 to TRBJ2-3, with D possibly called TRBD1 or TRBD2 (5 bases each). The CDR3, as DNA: TGTGCCAGCAGCACCCGAGGGTGGGGCAGGGGCACAGATACGCAGTATTTT. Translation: CASSTRGWGRGTDTQYF. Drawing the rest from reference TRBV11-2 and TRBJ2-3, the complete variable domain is EAGVAQSPRYKIIEKRQSVAFWCNPISGHATLYWYQQILGQGPKLLIQFQNNGVVDDSQLPKDRFSAERLKGVDSTLKIQPAKLEDSAVYLCASSTRGWGRGTDTQYFGPGTRLTVL.